The 21 T cell receptor beta chains presented below share a single source sample, sequenced in a study of blood T cell repertoires in COVID-19. The table came from immunoSEQ multiplex PCR; TCRdb's copy has only in-frame clones and leaves some out. The table has nearly 100,000 clones, almost 85% seen once. Sequenced material: peripheral blood. All receptors come from a man in his 70s with acute or convalescent COVID-19.

This clone appeared once. The V and J genes are TRBV7-2 and TRBJ1-5; D is perhaps TRBD1 (5 bases). Germline CDR1 is SGHTA and CDR2 is FQGNSA. The CDR3 has 14 amino acids. Trimming stripped 1 base from V and 7 bases from J, with 11 bases between. CDR3 DNA: TGTGCCAGCAGCTTAGATCGCGGGGGGCAGCCCCAGCATTTT. Protein product: CASSLDRGGQPQHF.

This rearrangement joins TRBV18 to TRBJ2-7; D call uncertain. From germline, CDR1 is KGHSH and CDR2 LQKENI. This CDR3 is built from 12 residues. V was cut by 6 bases and J by 6 bases, with 12 bases left in between. The CDR3 bases are TGTGCCAGCTCTCCGCAGACGGGCGAGCAGTACTTC. Translated: CASSPQTGEQYF.

The rearrangement joins TRBV19 to TRBJ2-3; perhaps TRBD1 as D (6 bases). V dropped 3 bases and J dropped 3 bases, with 16 bases sitting between them. The V gene's germline CDR1 is LNHDA and CDR2 SQIVND (reference sequence). The length of the CDR3 is 16 residues. For the CDR3, the DNA is TGTGCCAGTAGTATCCCACGGACAGATTCTACAGATACGCAGTATTTT. Encoded protein: CASSIPRTDSTDTQYF.

The V call is TRBV19, the J call TRBJ1-1, with D tentatively TRBD1 (6 bases). V shed 9 bases and J shed 1 base, with 15 bases lying between them. The V gene's germline CDR1 is LNHDA and CDR2 SQIVND (reference sequence). CDR3 size: 14 residues. DNA for the CDR3: TGTGCCAGCCGACACAGGGAAAAGAACACTGAAGCTTTCTTT. This gives the protein CASRHREKNTEAFF. The whole variable domain, remainder taken from reference TRBV19 and TRBJ1-1, is DGGITQSPKYLFRKEGQNVTLSCEQNLNHDAMYWYRQDPGQGLRLIYYSQIVNDFQKGDIAEGYSVSREKKESFPLTVTSAQKNPTAFYLCASRHREKNTEAFFGQGTRLTVV.

The chain is built from TRBV3-1 (or the pseudogene TRBV3-2) and TRBJ2-3, with D perhaps TRBD1 (5 bases). This CDR3 comprises 16 residues. CDR1 and CDR2 from the germline V gene are LGHDT and YNNKEL (reference sequence). V was pared by 4 bases and J by 4 bases, with 18 bases between. For the CDR3, the DNA is TGTGCCAGCAGCCCCATCCACCAGGGATTCCCAGATACGCAGTATTTT. Translation: CASSPIHQGFPDTQYF.

The chain employs TRBV2 and TRBJ2-2, with D perhaps TRBD2 (5 bases). The germline CDR1 and CDR2 sequences are SNHLY and FYNNEI. Trimming stripped 9 bases from V and 2 bases from J, with 22 bases between. This CDR3 spans 17 amino acids. In nucleotides, the CDR3 is TGTGCCAGTCAGAGGGCGATAATTTTCGCTAACACCGGGGAGCTGTTTTTT. The encoded protein is CASQRAIIFANTGELFF.

This chain links TRBV19 with TRBJ1-6, with a weak D call TRBD1 (6 bases). V lost 4 bases and J 14 bases, leaving 9 bases between the germline ends. Per the germline V gene, CDR1 is LNHDA and CDR2 is SQIVND (reference sequence). This CDR3 is 11 amino acids long. CDR3 amino acids: CASSRGPSLHF. The DNA of the CDR3 is TGTGCCAGTAGTAGGGGGCCGTCCCTCCACTTT. Combining the CDR3 with reference TRBV19 and TRBJ1-6 gives the whole variable domain DGGITQSPKYLFRKEGQNVTLSCEQNLNHDAMYWYRQDPGQGLRLIYYSQIVNDFQKGDIAEGYSVSREKKESFPLTVTSAQKNPTAFYLCASSRGPSLHFGNGTRLTVT.

This clone occurred once. The chain combines TRBV4-3 with TRBJ2-7; TRBD2 agrees at 13 bases. V lost 3 bases, J lost 2 bases, and 1 base stayed unmatched. The CDR3 extends over 15 amino acids. Germline V lookup: CDR1 LGHNA, CDR2 YSLEER. The DNA of the CDR3 is TGCGCCAGCAGCCAGGGACTAGCGGGGCCCTACGAGCAGTACTTC. The encoded protein is CASSQGLAGPYEQYF.

The sample holds one count of this clone. CDR3 nucleotides: TGTGCCAGCAGACAGACAGGGGGCAAAGAGACCCAGTACTTC. It yields the protein CASRQTGGKETQYF. This chain joins TRBV6-5 and TRBJ2-5, with TRBD1 matching over 10 bases. The CDR3 is 14 amino acids. Trimming at V came to 6 bases and at J to 3 bases, leaving 4 bases not matched to a gene. CDR1 is MNHEY and CDR2 is SVGAGI in the germline V gene.

The rearrangement links TRBV6-5 to TRBJ2-2, with a weak D call TRBD2 (5 bases). V gave up 8 bases and J gave up 2 bases, with 12 bases separating them. This CDR3 region has 14 residues. Germline CDR1 is MNHEY and CDR2 is SVGAGI. CDR3 amino acids: CASLDSINTGELFF. As DNA, the CDR3 is TGTGCCAGCCTGGACTCAATTAACACCGGGGAGCTGTTTTTT.

This chain connects TRBV10-3 to TRBJ2-1, with D unclear. CDR3 length: 12 amino acids. The V end lost 10 bases, the J end lost 3 bases, and 10 bases lay between the germline ends. The germline CDR1 and CDR2 sequences are ENHRY and SYGVKD. This CDR3 reads CATMERYNEQFF. The DNA of the CDR3 is TGTGCCACCATGGAGCGCTACAATGAGCAGTTCTTC.

The gene calls are TRBV3-1 (or the pseudogene TRBV3-2) and TRBJ1-5, with 7 bases that match TRBD1. The CDR3 has 15 amino acids. Germline-derived CDR1 and CDR2 are LGHDT and YNNKEL (reference sequence). The ends lost 1 base at V and 6 bases at J; junction bases unmatched: 6. The CDR3 coding sequence is TGTGCCAGCAGCCAAGCACAGGGGATAGGTCAGCCCCAGCATTTT. This codes for CASSQAQGIGQPQHF.

This clone was recorded only once. The chain combines TRBV11-2 with TRBJ1-3, with D possibly TRBD1 on 6 matching bases. The CDR3 has 15 residues. Germline CDR1 reads SGHAT; CDR2 reads FQNNGV. The V and J ends lost 5 bases and 0 bases respectively, with 11 bases between them. The CDR3 sequence: CASSVNRVSGNTIYF. The DNA of the CDR3 is TGTGCCAGCAGCGTGAACAGGGTCTCTGGAAACACCATATATTTT.

This rearrangement joins TRBV18 to TRBJ1-2; D is unresolved. This CDR3 spans 14 amino acids. Trimming took off 6 bases at V and 5 bases at J, with 16 bases between the two ends. Germline CDR1 KGHSH, CDR2 LQKENI. CDR3 region: CASSPAGRYYGYTF. The CDR3 DNA reads TGTGCCAGCTCCCCGGCGGGCAGATATTATGGCTACACCTTC.

The rearrangement uses TRBV7-9 and TRBJ2-2; a possible D gene is TRBD1 (6 bases). CDR1 is SEHNR and CDR2 is FQNEAQ in the germline V gene (reference sequence). Trimming took 10 bases from V and 3 from J, leaving 27 bases between them. The CDR3 runs to 18 residues. DNA for the CDR3: TGTGCCATCTACTCTGTCCAGGGGACGAATTGGGACACCGGGGAGCTGTTTTTT. This translates into CAIYSVQGTNWDTGELFF. The complete variable domain, with remaining parts taken from reference TRBV7-9 and TRBJ2-2, reads DTGVSQNPRHKITKRGQNVTFRCDPISEHNRLYWYRQTLGQGPEFLTYFQNEAQLEKSRLLSDRFSAERPKGSFSTLEIQRTEQGDSAMYLCAIYSVQGTNWDTGELFFGEGSRLTVL.

The chain is built from TRBV15 and TRBJ1-5; maybe TRBD1 (5 bases). CDR1 and CDR2 from the germline V gene are LNHNV and YYDKDF (reference sequence). The CDR3 contains 17 residues. Trimming took off 1 base at V and 11 bases at J, with 24 bases between the two ends. DNA for the CDR3: TGTGCCACCAGCAGAGCCCCTACTTCTCCCAGGGCGGGGTCCCAGCATTTT. This codes for CATSRAPTSPRAGSQHF.

V is TRBV6-6 and J is TRBJ2-5, with D maybe TRBD2 (6 bases). Trimming took off 8 bases at V and 0 bases at J, with 19 bases between the two ends. CDR3 length equals 16 residues. Germline values: CDR1 MNHNY, CDR2 SVGAGI (reference sequence). This CDR3 reads CASDQVREAHQETQYF. CDR3 nucleotide sequence: TGTGCCAGCGACCAGGTGAGGGAGGCTCACCAAGAGACCCAGTACTTC.

This chain uses TRBV30 with TRBJ2-3, with 7 positions matching TRBD2. Trimming at V came to 1 base and at J to 1 base, leaving 2 bases not matched to a gene. The CDR3 has 14 residues. The germline CDR1 and CDR2 sequences are GTSNPN and SVGIG (reference sequence). The CDR3: CAWSGGGGTDTQYF. Written as DNA, the CDR3 is TGTGCCTGGAGTGGCGGGGGAGGCACAGATACGCAGTATTTT.

The V and J genes are TRBV4-1 and TRBJ2-3; 8 nucleotides align to TRBD2. Germline V gives CDR1 MGHRA, CDR2 YSYEKL. V was pared by 0 bases and J by 3 bases, with 2 bases of the junction left unmatched. The CDR3 runs 15 residues. CDR3 DNA sequence: TGCGCCAGCAGCCAAGACGGGGGGGGAACAGATACGCAGTATTTT. This encodes CASSQDGGGTDTQYF.

The chain carries TRBV10-1 and TRBJ2-1; 7 bases map to TRBD1. Germline CDR1 WNHNN, CDR2 SYGVQD (reference sequence). J lost 3 bases, V lost 5 bases, and 4 bases had no gene match. The CDR3 consists of 14 residues. The CDR3 region is CASSLGQHYNEQFF. The CDR3 DNA follows: TGCGCCAGCAGTTTGGGACAGCACTACAATGAGCAGTTCTTC.

This chain uses TRBV7-3 with TRBJ1-1, with D unresolved. Germline V gene lookup returns CDR1 SGHTA and CDR2 FQGTGA. The V and J ends lost 4 bases and 8 bases respectively, with 17 bases between them. CDR3 length: 14 amino acids. CDR3 bases: TGTGCCAGCAGCTCGGGATCGCCGGGAGGCGAAGCTTTCTTT. Protein: CASSSGSPGGEAFF.